A selection of T cell receptor beta chains follows, all from one sample in a study of cytomegalovirus exposure and HLA in healthy donors. Method: immunoSEQ multiplex PCR; TCRdb's copy keeps in-frame clones and lacks some. The table shows about 91,000 clones, with 60% to 65% occurring only once. The sequencing input was PBMCs. The receptors come from a human donor in good health. Both conserved end residues are part of each CDR3. Each record gives: clone size, V gene, CDR3 length, J gene, D gene, CDR3 protein, CDR3 DNA. The D gene is left open where the match is weak. Size values are once, few and many counts, or a class for expanded clones, and some rows have none.

abundance: -; v_gene: TRBV28; len: 14; j_gene: TRBJ2-5; d_gene: TRBD2; CDR3aa: CASSLPSGQETQYF; CDR3nt: TGTGCCAGCAGTTTGCCTAGCGGCCAAGAGACCCAGTACTTC
abundance: -; v_gene: TRBV29-1; len: 14; j_gene: TRBJ2-2; d_gene: TRBD2; CDR3aa: CSVRASGDTGELFF; CDR3nt: TGCAGCGTGAGGGCAAGCGGGGACACCGGGGAGCTGTTTTTT
abundance: -; v_gene: TRBV9; len: 14; j_gene: TRBJ1-1; d_gene: -; CDR3aa: CASSPHRTNTEAFF; CDR3nt: TGTGCCAGCAGCCCCCACAGGACGAACACTGAAGCTTTCTTT
abundance: -; v_gene: TRBV30; len: 14; j_gene: TRBJ1-3; d_gene: TRBD1; CDR3aa: CAWAGGSSGNTIYF; CDR3nt: TGTGCCTGGGCAGGGGGAAGCTCTGGAAACACCATATATTTT
abundance: few; v_gene: TRBV7-9; len: 13; j_gene: TRBJ1-1; d_gene: -; CDR3aa: CASSTVLSTEAFF; CDR3nt: TGTGCCAGCAGCACTGTGTTGTCCACTGAAGCTTTCTTT
abundance: few; v_gene: TRBV9; len: 17; j_gene: TRBJ2-1; d_gene: -; CDR3aa: CASSVGLEVRYHNEQFF; CDR3nt: TGTGCCAGCAGCGTAGGATTAGAAGTCCGTTACCACAATGAGCAGTTCTTC
abundance: -; v_gene: TRBV19; len: 13; j_gene: TRBJ1-5; d_gene: -; CDR3aa: CASSLVGWQPQHF; CDR3nt: TGTGCCAGTAGTTTGGTTGGCTGGCAGCCCCAGCATTTT
abundance: -; v_gene: TRBV7-9; len: 12; j_gene: TRBJ2-7; d_gene: -; CDR3aa: CASSLVAYEQYF; CDR3nt: TGTGCCAGCAGCTTAGTCGCCTACGAGCAGTACTTC
abundance: -; v_gene: TRBV2; len: 14; j_gene: TRBJ2-5; d_gene: -; CDR3aa: CASSEFLREETQYF; CDR3nt: TGTGCCAGCAGTGAATTTTTGAGGGAAGAGACCCAGTACTTC
abundance: -; v_gene: TRBV7-6; len: 16; j_gene: TRBJ2-5; d_gene: TRBD2; CDR3aa: CASTVGSGGPGETQYF; CDR3nt: TGTGCCAGCACCGTAGGTAGCGGGGGGCCCGGAGAGACCCAGTACTTC
abundance: -; v_gene: TRBV5-4; len: 15; j_gene: TRBJ2-7; d_gene: -; CDR3aa: CASSLDKWSSYEQYF; CDR3nt: TGTGCCAGCAGCTTGGATAAGTGGAGCTCCTACGAGCAGTACTTC
abundance: -; v_gene: TRBV15; len: 16; j_gene: TRBJ2-1; d_gene: -; CDR3aa: CATSRDPAGAYNEQFF; CDR3nt: TGTGCCACCAGCAGAGATCCGGCAGGGGCCTACAATGAGCAGTTCTTC
abundance: -; v_gene: TRBV2; len: 15; j_gene: TRBJ2-1; d_gene: TRBD1; CDR3aa: CASRITGTVYNEQFF; CDR3nt: TGTGCCAGCAGGATTACCGGGACAGTCTACAATGAGCAGTTCTTC
abundance: few; v_gene: TRBV9; len: 14; j_gene: TRBJ2-2; d_gene: -; CDR3aa: CASSVDSSSGELFF; CDR3nt: TGTGCCAGCAGCGTAGATAGCAGCTCCGGGGAGCTGTTTTTT
abundance: -; v_gene: TRBV7-7; len: 17; j_gene: TRBJ1-5; d_gene: TRBD1; CDR3aa: CASSLTGRIKSNQPQHF; CDR3nt: TGTGCCAGCAGCTTGACAGGGCGAATAAAATCCAATCAGCCCCAGCATTTT
abundance: -; v_gene: TRBV5-1; len: 13; j_gene: TRBJ1-6; d_gene: -; CDR3aa: CASSSADNSPLHF; CDR3nt: TGCGCCAGCAGCTCCGCAGATAATTCACCCCTCCACTTT
abundance: -; v_gene: TRBV5-4; len: 18; j_gene: TRBJ2-3; d_gene: TRBD2; CDR3aa: CASSPTSGGAGFADTQYF; CDR3nt: TGTGCCAGCAGCCCGACTAGCGGGGGGGCGGGTTTCGCAGATACGCAGTATTTT
abundance: -; v_gene: TRBV4-1; len: 15; j_gene: TRBJ1-2; d_gene: -; CDR3aa: CASSQDLAGVGGYTF; CDR3nt: TGCGCCAGCAGCCAAGATCTTGCGGGGGTGGGTGGCTACACCTTC
abundance: few; v_gene: TRBV14; len: 14; j_gene: TRBJ1-2; d_gene: -; CDR3aa: CASSQGSGFHGYTF; CDR3nt: TGTGCCAGCAGCCAAGGTTCAGGTTTTCATGGCTACACCTTC
abundance: -; v_gene: TRBV6-1; len: 13; j_gene: TRBJ2-2; d_gene: -; CDR3aa: CASRQGNTGELFF; CDR3nt: TGTGCCAGCAGACAGGGCAACACCGGGGAGCTGTTTTTT
abundance: -; v_gene: TRBV18; len: 15; j_gene: TRBJ1-5; d_gene: TRBD1; CDR3aa: CASSPQGAGGQPQHF; CDR3nt: TGTGCCAGCTCACCACAGGGGGCCGGCGGTCAGCCCCAGCATTTT
abundance: -; v_gene: TRBV27; len: 15; j_gene: TRBJ1-2; d_gene: -; CDR3aa: CASSPIASSNYGYTF; CDR3nt: TGTGCCAGCAGCCCGATCGCGTCCTCTAACTATGGCTACACCTTC
abundance: once; v_gene: TRBV5-1; len: 16; j_gene: TRBJ2-3; d_gene: -; CDR3aa: CASTMGAGHGTDTQYF; CDR3nt: TGCGCCAGCACCATGGGAGCGGGACACGGCACAGATACGCAGTATTTT
abundance: -; v_gene: TRBV16; len: 17; j_gene: TRBJ2-7; d_gene: -; CDR3aa: CASSQKIGATNSYEQYF; CDR3nt: TGTGCCAGCAGCCAGAAAATTGGGGCCACTAACTCCTACGAGCAGTACTTC
abundance: -; v_gene: TRBV5-6; len: 15; j_gene: TRBJ2-7; d_gene: TRBD1; CDR3aa: CASSLMTGGAYEQYF; CDR3nt: TGTGCCAGCAGCTTGATGACAGGGGGAGCCTACGAGCAGTACTTC
abundance: -; v_gene: TRBV29-1; len: 14; j_gene: TRBJ1-5; d_gene: -; CDR3aa: CSVGGLRVGQPQHF; CDR3nt: TGCAGCGTTGGGGGCCTACGGGTGGGACAGCCCCAGCATTTT
abundance: -; v_gene: TRBV29-1; len: 17; j_gene: TRBJ1-3; d_gene: -; CDR3aa: CSVTGSPITGSGNTIYF; CDR3nt: TGCAGCGTGACCGGGAGTCCCATTACCGGGTCTGGAAACACCATATATTTT
abundance: -; v_gene: TRBV7-9; len: 17; j_gene: TRBJ2-7; d_gene: TRBD1; CDR3aa: CASSLGGTAWFTYEQYF; CDR3nt: TGTGCCAGCAGCTTAGGGGGGACAGCATGGTTCACCTACGAGCAGTACTTC
abundance: -; v_gene: TRBV30; len: 13; j_gene: TRBJ1-1; d_gene: -; CDR3aa: CACQGDSNTEAFF; CDR3nt: TGTGCCTGCCAAGGGGACTCCAACACTGAAGCTTTCTTT
abundance: few; v_gene: TRBV7-2; len: 19; j_gene: TRBJ2-6; d_gene: TRBD2; CDR3aa: CASGPFWGGGSSGANVLTF; CDR3nt: TGTGCCAGCGGCCCCTTCTGGGGGGGAGGGAGCTCTGGGGCCAACGTCCTGACTTTC
abundance: -; v_gene: TRBV5-4; len: 11; j_gene: TRBJ2-1; d_gene: TRBD1; CDR3aa: CASGSGTGLFF; CDR3nt: TGTGCCAGCGGGTCCGGGACAGGGCTGTTCTTC
abundance: -; v_gene: TRBV5-1; len: 14; j_gene: TRBJ1-2; d_gene: TRBD1; CDR3aa: CASSPRQGWSGYTF; CDR3nt: TGCGCCAGCAGCCCGAGACAGGGTTGGAGTGGCTACACCTTC
abundance: -; v_gene: TRBV27; len: 14; j_gene: TRBJ2-2; d_gene: -; CDR3aa: CASSLPGGGGELFF; CDR3nt: TGTGCCAGCAGTCTGCCGGGGGGCGGCGGGGAGCTGTTTTTT
abundance: -; v_gene: TRBV6-5; len: 14; j_gene: TRBJ1-1; d_gene: -; CDR3aa: CASSLTPTPSEAFF; CDR3nt: TGTGCCAGCAGTTTGACACCCACCCCCTCTGAAGCTTTCTTT
abundance: -; v_gene: TRBV27; len: 17; j_gene: TRBJ2-2; d_gene: TRBD1; CDR3aa: CASSQPPGTGSTGELFF; CDR3nt: TGTGCCAGCAGTCAACCCCCCGGGACAGGGAGCACCGGGGAGCTGTTTTTT
abundance: -; v_gene: TRBV2; len: 18; j_gene: TRBJ1-5; d_gene: -; CDR3aa: CASSTPRGGFSQNQPQHF; CDR3nt: TGTGCCAGCAGTACTCCTAGGGGGGGGTTTTCCCAGAATCAGCCCCAGCATTTT
abundance: few; v_gene: TRBV2; len: 16; j_gene: TRBJ2-2; d_gene: TRBD1; CDR3aa: CASSRTGPLESGELFF; CDR3nt: TGTGCCAGCAGTCGGACAGGGCCGCTAGAGTCCGGGGAGCTGTTTTTT
abundance: -; v_gene: TRBV6-6; len: 13; j_gene: TRBJ2-7; d_gene: -; CDR3aa: CASSTGAAYEQYF; CDR3nt: TGTGCCAGCAGTACGGGAGCCGCCTACGAGCAGTACTTC
abundance: few; v_gene: TRBV2; len: 12; j_gene: TRBJ2-5; d_gene: TRBD1; CDR3aa: CASQGAGETQYF; CDR3nt: TGTGCCAGCCAGGGGGCAGGGGAGACCCAGTACTTC
abundance: -; v_gene: TRBV4-3; len: 16; j_gene: TRBJ2-3; d_gene: -; CDR3aa: CASSQEYRGLGGTQYF; CDR3nt: TGCGCCAGCAGCCAAGAGTATAGGGGCCTCGGCGGTACGCAGTATTTT
abundance: -; v_gene: TRBV9; len: 14; j_gene: TRBJ1-1; d_gene: -; CDR3aa: CASSVDQTNTEAFF; CDR3nt: TGTGCCAGCAGCGTAGATCAGACTAACACTGAAGCTTTCTTT
abundance: -; v_gene: TRBV7-2; len: 14; j_gene: TRBJ2-5; d_gene: -; CDR3aa: CASSQNQGRETQYF; CDR3nt: TGTGCCAGCAGCCAGAATCAGGGGAGAGAGACCCAGTACTTC
abundance: few; v_gene: TRBV18; len: 14; j_gene: TRBJ1-1; d_gene: -; CDR3aa: CASSQVSRNTEAFF; CDR3nt: TGTGCCAGCTCGCAGGTGTCGCGCAACACTGAAGCTTTCTTT
abundance: -; v_gene: TRBV10-3; len: 18; j_gene: TRBJ2-3; d_gene: TRBD2; CDR3aa: CAISDGTSGKANADTQYF; CDR3nt: TGTGCCATCAGTGATGGGACTAGCGGGAAGGCTAACGCAGATACGCAGTATTTT
abundance: -; v_gene: TRBV7-2; len: 14; j_gene: TRBJ1-6; d_gene: -; CDR3aa: CASSLTRGDSPLHF; CDR3nt: TGTGCCAGCAGCTTAACCAGGGGAGATTCACCCCTCCACTTT
abundance: -; v_gene: TRBV29-1; len: 17; j_gene: TRBJ1-1; d_gene: TRBD1; CDR3aa: CSVLPRTGEYVDTEAFF; CDR3nt: TGCAGCGTTCTTCCCCGGACAGGGGAGTATGTGGACACTGAAGCTTTCTTT
abundance: few; v_gene: TRBV5-6; len: 15; j_gene: TRBJ2-1; d_gene: TRBD1; CDR3aa: CASSDPGQTYNEQFF; CDR3nt: TGTGCCAGCAGCGACCCGGGACAGACATACAATGAGCAGTTCTTC
abundance: -; v_gene: TRBV29-1; len: 13; j_gene: TRBJ1-1; d_gene: -; CDR3aa: CSAGQGKDTEAFF; CDR3nt: TGCAGCGCCGGTCAGGGGAAGGACACTGAAGCTTTCTTT
abundance: -; v_gene: TRBV2; len: 13; j_gene: TRBJ1-1; d_gene: -; CDR3aa: CASRDTGETEAFF; CDR3nt: TGTGCCAGCAGAGACACCGGGGAGACTGAAGCTTTCTTT
abundance: -; v_gene: TRBV11-1; len: 14; j_gene: TRBJ1-6; d_gene: TRBD1; CDR3aa: CASTRQGYNSPLHF; CDR3nt: TGTGCCAGCACCAGACAGGGCTATAATTCACCCCTCCACTTT
abundance: -; v_gene: TRBV30; len: 14; j_gene: TRBJ1-5; d_gene: -; CDR3aa: CAWTGRGYTQPQHF; CDR3nt: TGTGCCTGGACGGGCAGGGGATATACTCAGCCCCAGCATTTT
abundance: few; v_gene: TRBV5-5; len: 14; j_gene: TRBJ2-5; d_gene: TRBD2; CDR3aa: CASSLGTSRETQYF; CDR3nt: TGTGCCAGCAGTTTGGGGACTAGTCGGGAGACCCAGTACTTC